This T cell receptor beta chain was obtained from a study of blood T cell repertoires in COVID-19. As for the study in general: Nucleic acid was either cDNA or gDNA, and it came from T cells, B-cell-depleted T cells, or PBMCs.

The germline V gene encodes CDR1 LNHDA and CDR2 SQIVND (reference sequence). CDR3 length: 16 residues. With 3 bases removed from V and 0 bases from J, the gap between germline ends came to 12 bases. Authors' processing steps: Researchers report that nucleated cell counts were estimated from reference gene primer amplification. Repertoires were generated with immunoSEQ multiplex PCR, while TCRdb's copy carries only in-frame clones and drops some. The DNA was the basis for D and trimming; V, J and clone size are from that table. The table has around 68,000 clones, approximately 86% seen once. Sample: peripheral blood. V and J are TRBV19 and TRBJ2-1, with D perhaps matching TRBD2 (5 bases). The receptor comes from a woman aged 50 to 60 with acute or convalescent COVID-19. CDR3 bases: TGTGCCAGTAGTATTAACGGGATTAACTCCTACAATGAGCAGTTCTTC. Encoded protein: CASSINGINSYNEQFF.